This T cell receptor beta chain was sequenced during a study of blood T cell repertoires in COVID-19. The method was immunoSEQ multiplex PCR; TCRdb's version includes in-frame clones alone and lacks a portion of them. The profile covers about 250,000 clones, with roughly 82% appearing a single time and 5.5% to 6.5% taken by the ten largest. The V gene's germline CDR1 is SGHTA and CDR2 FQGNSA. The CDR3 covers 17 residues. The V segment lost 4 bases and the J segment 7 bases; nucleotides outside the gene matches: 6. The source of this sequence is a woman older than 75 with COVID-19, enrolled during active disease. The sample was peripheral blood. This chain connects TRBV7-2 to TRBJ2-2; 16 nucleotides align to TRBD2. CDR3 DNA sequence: TGTGCCAGCAGCTCAGGGACTAGCGGGGGGGCCGTCGGGGAGCTGTTTTTT. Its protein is CASSSGTSGGAVGELFF.